The present entry profiles one TCR beta chain with its context. With 60 Vbeta and 13 Jbeta primers, the PCR was carried out. Repertoires were generated with immunoSEQ multiplex PCR, while TCRdb's copy carries only in-frame clones and drops some. The table lists more than 90,000 clones. These data are taken from a study of cytomegalovirus exposure and HLA in healthy donors. The TCR was taken from a man aged 40-55 years in good health and CMV-seropositive. The sample taken for sequencing was PBMCs.

CDR3 region: CASRTSGTEEQYF. CDR3 in DNA: TGTGCCAGCAGGACTTCCGGGACAGAGGAGCAGTACTTC. The V call is TRBV6-6, the J call TRBJ2-7, with 7 positions matching TRBD1. There are 13 residues in the CDR3. In germline, CDR1 is MNHNY, CDR2 SVGAGI (reference sequence). J gave up 7 bases and V 6 bases, and 9 bases lay outside the gene matches.